Listed here is a single TCR beta chain. The sample belongs to a study of control samples from healthy donors and cancer patients. CDR1 MNHNY and CDR2 SVGAGI come from the germline V gene (reference sequence). Trimming stripped 6 bases from V and 5 bases from J, with 14 bases between. CDR3 length: 13 residues. Generated by immunoSEQ multiplex PCR, the TCRdb table keeps only in-frame clones and is missing some. The sample holds under 300,000 clones, roughly 80% seen once. V is TRBV6-6 and J is TRBJ2-7, with D hard to call. The sample comprised PBMCs. The receptor was isolated from a woman aged 60-70 years with lung cancer. This CDR3 is CASSLRSWDEQYF. The CDR3 DNA reads as TGTGCCAGCAGCCTCCGGAGTTGGGACGAGCAGTACTTC.